These 10 T cell receptor beta chains came from one sample sequenced in a study of T cell responses to AZD1222 COVID-19 vaccine. TCRdb's table, derived via immunoSEQ multiplex PCR, lists solely in-frame clones and lacks some. The sample contains roughly 100,000 clones, more than 70% of which appear only once. The source material was peripheral blood, sampled 28 days after the second AZD1222 dose. These receptors were obtained from an adult who received the AZD1222 COVID-19 vaccine.

The chain recombines TRBV6-5 with TRBJ1-2; 7 bases are a match to TRBD1. With V trimmed by 8 bases and J by 2 bases, 5 bases remained unmatched. Germline values: CDR1 MNHEY, CDR2 SVGAGI. This CDR3 is 13 amino acids long. The CDR3 DNA reads TGTGCCAGCCGACAGGGTTTGAACTATGGCTACACCTTC. Translated: CASRQGLNYGYTF.

The rearrangement joins TRBV5-1 to TRBJ1-1, with a possible D match to TRBD1 (6 bases). Trimming took off 3 bases at V and 3 bases at J, with 15 bases between the two ends. Germline CDR1 SGHRS, CDR2 YFSETQ. The CDR3 is 15 residues long. CDR3 residues: CASSWSGTFDTEAFF. CDR3 nucleotide sequence: TGCGCCAGCAGCTGGTCCGGGACATTCGACACTGAAGCTTTCTTT.

The V gene is TRBV19, the J gene TRBJ2-2, with 11 bases lining up with TRBD2. CDR3 size: 15 residues. In germline, CDR1 is LNHDA, CDR2 SQIVND (reference sequence). The J segment lost 3 bases and the V segment lost 5 bases, leaving 2 bases of the junction unmatched. DNA for the CDR3: TGTGCCAGTAGTGCGGGACTAGCGGACACCGGGGAGCTGTTTTTT. This sequence encodes CASSAGLADTGELFF.

This clone was counted once. V gene TRBV2 combines with J gene TRBJ2-7, with a tentative D call TRBD1 (7 bases). V dropped 10 bases and J dropped 5 bases, with 15 bases sitting between them. The germline CDR1 and CDR2 sequences are SNHLY and FYNNEI. The CDR3 length is 12 residues. The DNA of the CDR3 is TGTGCCACGGGGGACAGTGTACACGAGCAGTACTTC. Its protein product is CATGDSVHEQYF.

The chain is built from TRBV7-2 and TRBJ1-1; unclear D gene. The V end was cut by 2 bases, the J end by 1 base, with 14 bases between. The germline V gene has CDR1 SGHTA and CDR2 FQGNSA. This CDR3 has 16 residues. The CDR3 sequence: CASSLIQAGKNTEAFF. CDR3 DNA sequence: TGTGCCAGCAGCTTAATCCAGGCGGGGAAGAACACTGAAGCTTTCTTT.

V usage is TRBV19 and J usage is TRBJ1-2; maybe TRBD1 (6 bases). Germline loops: CDR1 LNHDA, CDR2 SQIVND (reference sequence). The CDR3 runs to 16 residues. V dropped 1 base and J dropped 0 bases, with 12 bases sitting between them. CDR3 region: CASSIARTEPNYGYTF. CDR3 sequence (DNA): TGTGCCAGTAGTATAGCTCGGACAGAGCCTAACTATGGCTACACCTTC.

The genes are TRBV2 and TRBJ1-5; 8 bases are a match to TRBD1. The CDR3 has 14 amino acids. Per the germline V gene, CDR1 is SNHLY and CDR2 is FYNNEI. V shed 5 bases and J 2 bases; nucleotides not matched to a gene: 2. The CDR3 bases are TGTGCCAGCAGTTACAGGGGGGGCAATCAGCCCCAGCATTTT. Translated, it gives CASSYRGGNQPQHF. Based on the CDR3 plus reference TRBV2 and TRBJ1-5, the full variable domain is EPEVTQTPSHQVTQMGQEVILRCVPISNHLYFYWYRQILGQKVEFLVSFYNNEISEKSEIFDDQFSVERPDGSNFTLKIRSTKLEDSAMYFCASSYRGGNQPQHFGDGTRLSIL.

The gene calls are TRBV10-2 and TRBJ2-1, with 13 bases that match TRBD2. CDR1 and CDR2 from the germline V gene are WSHSY and SAAADI. V lost 10 bases, J lost 7 bases, and 13 bases stayed unmatched. The CDR3 length is 16 residues. The CDR3 nucleotides are TGCGCCACCTCACTAGCGGGAGGGTACCCGAGGAATGAGCAGTTCTTC. Its protein product is CATSLAGGYPRNEQFF.

The chain uses TRBV7-9 and TRBJ2-3, with 8 bases aligning to TRBD1. The CDR3 has 15 residues. Germline V CDR1 and CDR2: SEHNR, FQNEAQ (reference sequence). Germline trimming cut 5 bases from V and 5 bases from J; bases unmatched to any gene: 9. CDR3 region: CASSPRQGRGDTQYF. The DNA of the CDR3 is TGTGCCAGCAGCCCCCGACAGGGGAGAGGAGATACGCAGTATTTT.

This sequence joins TRBV30 and TRBJ2-2; no firm D call. Germline-derived CDR1 and CDR2 are GTSNPN and SVGIG (reference sequence). Trimming removed 3 bases from V and 9 bases from J, with 8 bases in between. The CDR3 runs to 11 residues. CDR3 residues: CAWREMRELFF. The CDR3 DNA reads TGTGCCTGGAGGGAGATGAGGGAGCTGTTTTTT.